Each of the 21 T cell receptor beta chains below was sequenced from the same sample in a study of blood T cell repertoires in COVID-19. Generated by immunoSEQ multiplex PCR, the TCRdb table keeps only in-frame clones and is missing some. The sample lists hundreds of thousands of clones, approximately 89% seen once, with over 2% in the top ten. The sequenced sample was peripheral blood. The source is a woman aged 55-75 years with COVID-19, enrolled during active disease.

V usage is TRBV24-1 and J usage is TRBJ1-2, with D perhaps matching TRBD1 (5 bases). Trimming left V 1 base short and J 3 bases short, with 11 bases between. This CDR3 region has 15 residues. CDR1 is KGHDR and CDR2 is SFDVKD in the germline V gene. The CDR3 reads CATSDFGRGDYGYTF. The CDR3 nucleotides read TGTGCCACCAGTGATTTTGGGCGGGGCGACTATGGCTACACCTTC.

The chain uses TRBV5-4 and TRBJ2-7, with D tentatively TRBD2 (5 bases). V gave up 3 bases and J gave up 5 bases, with 12 bases separating them. Per the germline V gene, CDR1 is SGHNT and CDR2 is YYREEE (reference sequence). CDR3 size: 13 residues. The CDR3 bases are TGTGCCAGCAGCTCCGGGATTAACCACGAGCAGTACTTC. Its protein product is CASSSGINHEQYF.

In the case of this clone: In the same sample, other DNA sequences code for this CDR3. This sequence joins TRBV18 and TRBJ1-5; 8 nucleotides align to TRBD1. The CDR3 consists of 13 residues. V was clipped by 3 bases and J by 5 bases; unmatched bases: 0. Germline V lookup: CDR1 KGHSH, CDR2 LQKENI. The DNA of the CDR3 is TGTGCCAGCTCACCGGACAGGGATCAGCCCCAGCATTTT. Protein sequence: CASSPDRDQPQHF.

V and J are TRBV9 and TRBJ1-4; tentative D call: TRBD1 (5 bases). V lost 0 bases to trimming and J lost 8 bases, with 8 bases between them. This CDR3 has 13 residues. CDR1 SGDLS and CDR2 YYNGEE come from the germline V gene. The CDR3 nucleotides read TGTGCCAGCAGCGTAGAGCAGGGCGAAAAACTGTTTTTT. Its protein product is CASSVEQGEKLFF.

The chain uses TRBV5-4 and TRBJ1-1; tentative D call: TRBD1 (6 bases). The germline gives CDR1 SGHNT, CDR2 YYREEE (reference sequence). V shed 0 bases and J shed 3 bases, with 12 bases lying between them. CDR3 size: 15 residues. For the CDR3, the DNA is TGTGCCAGCAGCTTGGGGGGGCAGACCTACACTGAAGCTTTCTTT. It encodes CASSLGGQTYTEAFF.

The chain employs TRBV3-1 (or the pseudogene TRBV3-2) and TRBJ2-1; 10 positions agree with TRBD2. The CDR3 has 16 amino acids. Unmatched junction bases numbered 11, after V lost 2 bases and J lost 10 bases. Germline CDR1 LGHDT, CDR2 YNNKEL (reference sequence). CDR3 loop: CASSQWLAGAPGEQFF. The CDR3, as DNA: TGTGCCAGCAGCCAATGGCTAGCGGGGGCCCCAGGCGAGCAGTTCTTC.

The V gene is TRBV10-3, the J gene TRBJ1-2, with D tentatively TRBD1 (5 bases). Germline assignment: CDR1 ENHRY and CDR2 SYGVKD. The V and J ends lost 2 bases and 3 bases respectively, with 10 bases between them. The CDR3 is 14 amino acids. The CDR3 region has the DNA TGTGCCATCAGTGAGAATGGGGCAGACTATGGCTACACCTTC. Its translation is CAISENGADYGYTF.

The genes are TRBV7-9 and TRBJ2-1; tentatively, D is TRBD1 (5 bases). From germline, CDR1 is SEHNR and CDR2 FQNEAQ (reference sequence). The CDR3 extends over 17 amino acids. Trimming stripped 2 bases from V and 0 bases from J, with 14 bases between. CDR3 DNA sequence: TGTGCCAGCAGCTTAAGACGGCAGGGTCGCTCCTACAATGAGCAGTTCTTC. It yields the protein CASSLRRQGRSYNEQFF.

V gene TRBV11-1 combines with J gene TRBJ1-5, with no clear D. Germline V gene sequence: CDR1 SGHAT, CDR2 FQDESV (reference sequence). The CDR3 length is 14 residues. Trimming took 1 base from V and 1 from J, leaving 5 bases between them. CDR3 loop: CASSLGGSNQPQHF. The DNA of the CDR3 is TGTGCCAGCAGCTTAGGCGGAAGCAATCAGCCCCAGCATTTT.

V gene TRBV6-2 or TRBV6-3 combines with J gene TRBJ2-3, with D maybe TRBD1 (6 bases). Trimming took off 2 bases at V and 4 bases at J, with 7 bases between the two ends. The CDR3 spans 13 residues. Germline V lookup: CDR1 MNHEY, CDR2 SVGEGT. CDR3 coding DNA: TGTGCCAGCAGTTACACAGGGCCAGATACGCAGTATTTT. It yields the protein CASSYTGPDTQYF.

The count of this clone is one. The V and J genes are TRBV7-9 and TRBJ1-1; 7 nucleotides align to TRBD1. CDR3 length: 13 amino acids. The V gene end was trimmed by 6 bases and the J gene end by 4 bases; junction bases not matched to a gene: 5. CDR1 and CDR2 (germline): SEHNR, FQNEAQ (reference sequence). The CDR3: CASSVQGSTEAFF. In DNA, the CDR3 is TGTGCCAGCAGTGTACAGGGGAGCACTGAAGCTTTCTTT. The whole variable domain, remainder taken from reference TRBV7-9 and TRBJ1-1, is DTGVSQNPRHKITKRGQNVTFRCDPISEHNRLYWYRQTLGQGPEFLTYFQNEAQLEKSRLLSDRFSAERPKGSFSTLEIQRTEQGDSAMYLCASSVQGSTEAFFGQGTRLTVV.

Notes on this clone: Additional DNA sequences in this sample encode the identical CDR3. This rearrangement joins TRBV5-1 to TRBJ2-3; no clear D. The CDR3 length is 12 residues. The germline V and J ends were trimmed by 2 bases and 2 bases, with 3 bases remaining between them. Germline CDR1 SGHRS, CDR2 YFSETQ. The CDR3 coding sequence is TGCGCCAGCAGCTTACACACAGATACGCAGTATTTT. It translates to CASSLHTDTQYF. Variable domain in full (rest from reference TRBV5-1 and TRBJ2-3): KAGVTQTPRYLIKTRGQQVTLSCSPISGHRSVSWYQQTPGQGLQFLFEYFSETQRNKGNFPGRFSGRQFSNSRSEMNVSTLELGDSALYLCASSLHTDTQYFGPGTRLTVL.

This sequence joins TRBV5-1 and TRBJ2-7; D is possibly TRBD1 (5 bases). This CDR3 has 16 residues. Trimming took off 0 bases at V and 3 bases at J, with 16 bases between the two ends. Germline assignment: CDR1 SGHRS and CDR2 YFSETQ. CDR3 region: CASSLDPGLDNYEQYF. CDR3 nucleotides: TGCGCCAGCAGCTTGGATCCCGGCTTGGACAACTACGAGCAGTACTTC.

This sequence joins TRBV20-1 and TRBJ2-2, with D unclear. Germline V lookup: CDR1 DFQATT, CDR2 SNEGSKA (reference sequence). This CDR3 contains 13 residues. V was trimmed by 3 bases and J by 4 bases, leaving 9 bases between them. Written as DNA, the CDR3 is TGCAGTGCTAGTTTCAGGCCCACCGGGGAGCTGTTTTTT. Translated, it gives CSASFRPTGELFF.

This clone was seen a few times. J is TRBJ1-1 and V is TRBV7-3, with D unclear. This CDR3 contains 13 residues. Per germline, CDR1 SGHTA and CDR2 FQGTGA. The V gene lost 4 bases and the J gene lost 0 bases, with 6 bases spanning the gap. In DNA form, the CDR3 reads TGTGCCAGCAGCTCTTCTATGAACACTGAAGCTTTCTTT. Its protein is CASSSSMNTEAFF.

This chain links TRBV2 with TRBJ2-5, with D maybe TRBD2 (5 bases). The CDR3 is made up of 13 amino acids. CDR1 and CDR2 (germline): SNHLY, FYNNEI. Trimming removed 7 bases from V and 4 bases from J, with 13 bases in between. This chain's CDR3 is CASTGNLLETQYF. CDR3 bases: TGTGCCAGCACGGGGAACCTTCTAGAGACCCAGTACTTC.

The rearrangement joins TRBV28 to TRBJ1-1; 7 bases agree with TRBD1. The V gene's germline CDR1 is MDHEN and CDR2 SYDVKM. V was clipped by 5 bases and J by 10 bases; unmatched bases: 13. CDR3 size: 14 residues. The CDR3 here is CASSVPGTAKTAFF. As DNA, the CDR3 is TGTGCCAGCAGTGTCCCCGGGACAGCCAAGACAGCTTTCTTT.

The table lists this clone with a count of one. This chain connects TRBV27 to TRBJ2-7; TRBD2 aligns across 9 bases. V was pared by 3 bases and J by 0 bases, with 3 bases of the junction left unmatched. This CDR3 is built from 15 residues. Germline V gene data show CDR1 as MNHEY and CDR2 as SMNVEV (reference sequence). Here the CDR3 DNA reads TGTGCCAGCAGTTTTAGCGGGGGCTACTCCTACGAGCAGTACTTC. This encodes CASSFSGGYSYEQYF.

The chain couples TRBV30 to TRBJ2-1, with a weak D call TRBD1 (6 bases). Germline V CDR1 and CDR2: GTSNPN, SVGIG (reference sequence). This CDR3 is built from 15 residues. The V end was cut by 0 bases, the J end by 2 bases, with 11 bases between. The CDR3 loop is CAWSVLGQPYNEQFF. The CDR3 nucleotides read TGTGCCTGGAGTGTACTGGGACAACCCTACAATGAGCAGTTCTTC. Filled out from reference TRBV30 and TRBJ2-1, the complete variable domain reads SQTIHQWPATLVQPVGSPLSLECTVEGTSNPNLYWYRQAAGRGLQLLFYSVGIGQISSEVPQNLSASRPQDRQFILSSKKLLLSDSGFYLCAWSVLGQPYNEQFFGPGTRLTVL.

The rearrangement links TRBV18 to TRBJ1-2; 10 bases line up with TRBD1. CDR1 KGHSH and CDR2 LQKENI come from the germline V gene. The CDR3 loop spans 18 amino acids. The ends lost 6 bases at V and 0 bases at J; junction bases unmatched: 13. The CDR3 protein is CASSRTGTGATANYGYTF. The DNA of the CDR3 is TGTGCCAGCTCGCGGACCGGGACAGGGGCGACAGCTAACTATGGCTACACCTTC. The complete variable domain, with remaining parts taken from reference TRBV18 and TRBJ1-2, reads NAGVMQNPRHLVRRRGQEARLRCSPMKGHSHVYWYRQLPEEGLKFMVYLQKENIIDESGMPKERFSAEFPKEGPSILRIQQVVRGDSAAYFCASSRTGTGATANYGYTFGSGTRLTVV.

The rearrangement links TRBV10-3 to TRBJ2-2; 8 bases match TRBD2. V shed 10 bases and J 1 base; nucleotides not matched to a gene: 8. Germline CDR1 reads ENHRY; CDR2 reads SYGVKD. This CDR3 region has 15 residues. This CDR3 reads CATELAGGNTGELFF. CDR3 DNA sequence: TGTGCCACCGAGCTGGCGGGGGGGAACACCGGGGAGCTGTTTTTT.